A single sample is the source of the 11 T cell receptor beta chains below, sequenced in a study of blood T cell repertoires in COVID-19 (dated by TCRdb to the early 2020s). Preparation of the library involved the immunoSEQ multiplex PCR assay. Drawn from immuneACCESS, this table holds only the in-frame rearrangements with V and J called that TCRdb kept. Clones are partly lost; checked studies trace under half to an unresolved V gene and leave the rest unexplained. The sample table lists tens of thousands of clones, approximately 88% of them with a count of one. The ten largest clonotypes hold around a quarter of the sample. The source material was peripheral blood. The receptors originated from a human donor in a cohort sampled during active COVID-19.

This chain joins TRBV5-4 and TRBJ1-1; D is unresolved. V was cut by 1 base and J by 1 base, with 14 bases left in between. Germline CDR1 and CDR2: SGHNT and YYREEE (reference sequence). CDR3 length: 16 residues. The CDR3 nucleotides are TGTGCCAGCAGCTTGATGGCAGGCCGGGGGAACACTGAAGCTTTCTTT. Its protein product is CASSLMAGRGNTEAFF.

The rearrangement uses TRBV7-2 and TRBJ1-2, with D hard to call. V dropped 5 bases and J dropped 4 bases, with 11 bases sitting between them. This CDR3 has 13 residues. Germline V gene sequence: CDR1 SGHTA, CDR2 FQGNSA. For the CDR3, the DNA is TGTGCCAGCAGCAGGGAGGTCGGCTATGGCTACACCTTC. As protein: CASSREVGYGYTF.

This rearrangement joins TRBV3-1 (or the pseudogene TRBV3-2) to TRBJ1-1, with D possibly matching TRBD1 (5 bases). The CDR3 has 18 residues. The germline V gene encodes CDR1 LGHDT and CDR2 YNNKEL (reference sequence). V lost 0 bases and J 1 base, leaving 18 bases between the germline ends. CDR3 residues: CASSQDSGKENRNTEAFF. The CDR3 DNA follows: TGTGCCAGCAGCCAAGATTCAGGGAAGGAAAACAGGAACACTGAAGCTTTCTTT.

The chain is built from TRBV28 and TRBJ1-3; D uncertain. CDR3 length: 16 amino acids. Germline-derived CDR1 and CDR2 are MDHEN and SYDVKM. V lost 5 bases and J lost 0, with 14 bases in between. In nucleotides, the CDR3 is TGTGCCAGCAGTCCCTCTCGGGTTAGCTCTGGAAACACCATATATTTT. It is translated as CASSPSRVSSGNTIYF.

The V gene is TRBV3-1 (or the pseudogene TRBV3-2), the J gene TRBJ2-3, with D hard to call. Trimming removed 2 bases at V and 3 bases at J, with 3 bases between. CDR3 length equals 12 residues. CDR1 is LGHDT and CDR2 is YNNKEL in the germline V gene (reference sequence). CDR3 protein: CASSQLTDTQYF. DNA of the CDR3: TGTGCCAGCAGCCAACTAACAGATACGCAGTATTTT.

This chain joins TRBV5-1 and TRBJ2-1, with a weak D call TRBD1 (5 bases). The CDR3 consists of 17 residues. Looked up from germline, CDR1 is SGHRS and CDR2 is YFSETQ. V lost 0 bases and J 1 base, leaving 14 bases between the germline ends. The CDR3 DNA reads TGCGCCAGCAGCTTGGCGCAGTTAGGGGTATCCTACAATGAGCAGTTCTTC. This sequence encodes CASSLAQLGVSYNEQFF.

CDR3 residues: CAWSGGRAGAKNIQYF. The DNA for the CDR3 is TGTGCCTGGAGCGGCGGGAGGGCCGGTGCCAAAAACATTCAGTACTTC. The rearrangement joins TRBV30 to TRBJ2-4; 9 bases are a match to TRBD2. Germline-derived CDR1 and CDR2 are GTSNPN and SVGIG (reference sequence). This CDR3 has 16 amino acids. Germline trimming cut 3 bases from V and 1 base from J; bases unmatched to any gene: 7.

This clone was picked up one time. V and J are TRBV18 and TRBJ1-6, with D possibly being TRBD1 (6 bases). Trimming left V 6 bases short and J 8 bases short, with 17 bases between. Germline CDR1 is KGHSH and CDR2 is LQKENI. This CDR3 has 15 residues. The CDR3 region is CASSPEVGGHSPLHF. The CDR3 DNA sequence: TGTGCCAGCTCCCCCGAAGTAGGGGGACATTCACCCCTCCACTTT. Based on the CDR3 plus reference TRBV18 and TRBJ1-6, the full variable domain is NAGVMQNPRHLVRRRGQEARLRCSPMKGHSHVYWYRQLPEEGLKFMVYLQKENIIDESGMPKERFSAEFPKEGPSILRIQQVVRGDSAAYFCASSPEVGGHSPLHFGNGTRLTVT.

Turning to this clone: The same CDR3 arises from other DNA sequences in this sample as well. The CDR3, as DNA: TGTGCCAGCTCACCATCACGGGGGCAGCCCCAGCATTTT. Its protein product is CASSPSRGQPQHF. The rearrangement links TRBV18 to TRBJ1-5, with D maybe TRBD1 (5 bases). This CDR3 comprises 13 residues. Germline-derived CDR1 and CDR2 are KGHSH and LQKENI. Trimming removed 2 bases at V and 7 bases at J, with 9 bases between.

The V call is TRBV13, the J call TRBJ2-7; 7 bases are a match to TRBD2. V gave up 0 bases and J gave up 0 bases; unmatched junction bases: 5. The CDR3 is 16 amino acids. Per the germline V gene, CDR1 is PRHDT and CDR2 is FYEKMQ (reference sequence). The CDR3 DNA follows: TGTGCCAGCAGCTTAGGGGCGGGAGACAGCTCCTACGAGCAGTACTTC. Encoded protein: CASSLGAGDSSYEQYF. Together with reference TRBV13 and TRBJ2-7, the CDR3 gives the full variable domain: AAGVIQSPRHLIKEKRETATLKCYPIPRHDTVYWYQQGPGQDPQFLISFYEKMQSDKGSIPDRFSAQQFSDYHSELNMSSLELGDSALYFCASSLGAGDSSYEQYFGPGTRLTVT.

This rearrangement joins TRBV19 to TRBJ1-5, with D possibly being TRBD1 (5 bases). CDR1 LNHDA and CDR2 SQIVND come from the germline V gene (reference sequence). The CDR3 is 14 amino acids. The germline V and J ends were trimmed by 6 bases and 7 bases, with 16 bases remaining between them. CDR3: CASRRGGERQPQHF. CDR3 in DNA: TGTGCCAGTAGAAGAGGAGGGGAACGGCAGCCCCAGCATTTT.